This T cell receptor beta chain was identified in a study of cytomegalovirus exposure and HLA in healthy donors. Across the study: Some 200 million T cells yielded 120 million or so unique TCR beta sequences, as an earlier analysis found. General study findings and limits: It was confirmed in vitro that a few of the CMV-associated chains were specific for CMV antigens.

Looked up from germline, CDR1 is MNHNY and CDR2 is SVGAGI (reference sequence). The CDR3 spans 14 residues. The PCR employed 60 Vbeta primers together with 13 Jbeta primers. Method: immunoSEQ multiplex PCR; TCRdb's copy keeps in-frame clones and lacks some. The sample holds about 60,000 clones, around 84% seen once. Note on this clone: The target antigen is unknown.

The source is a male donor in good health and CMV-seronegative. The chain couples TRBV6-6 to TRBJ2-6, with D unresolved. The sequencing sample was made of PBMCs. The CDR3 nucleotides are TGTGCGTCCAGTGGTCTCTCTGGGGCCAACGTCCTGACTTTC. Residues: CASSGLSGANVLTF.